These 9 T cell receptor beta chains share one sample of origin, sequenced in a study of radiotherapy plus CTLA-4 blockade in lung cancer. Some clones are missing from TCRdb's copy, which holds only in-frame ones; the method was immunoSEQ multiplex PCR. The data show around 37,000 clones, roughly 72% seen once. The material was peripheral blood, obtained from a patient treated with radiotherapy plus ipilimumab. The receptor set was obtained from a human donor with non-small cell lung cancer who had stable disease on radiotherapy plus ipilimumab.

The chain links TRBV10-3 to TRBJ2-3; 7 bases fit TRBD2. The CDR3 loop spans 15 amino acids. The germline CDR1 and CDR2 sequences are ENHRY and SYGVKD. V was pared by 6 bases and J by 2 bases, with 8 bases of the junction left unmatched. The CDR3 here is CAISDGLGSTDTQYF. The CDR3 region has the DNA TGTGCCATCAGCGACGGACTAGGTTCCACAGATACGCAGTATTTT.

The rearrangement uses TRBV2 and TRBJ1-2; D ambiguous. This CDR3 region has 13 residues. Between the trimmed V and J ends, which lost 2 bases and 4 bases, there was a span of 8 bases. Germline CDR1 SNHLY, CDR2 FYNNEI. The CDR3 coding sequence is TGTGCCAGCAGTGAATGGGAGGGCTATGGCTACACCTTC. This encodes CASSEWEGYGYTF.

The chain carries TRBV29-1 and TRBJ2-2; 7 nucleotides match TRBD2. V lost 7 bases and J lost 1; bases outside the gene matches: 9. The CDR3 spans 15 residues. CDR1 is SQVTM and CDR2 is ANQGSEA in the germline V gene. CDR3 protein: CSASRAGENTGELFF. CDR3 in DNA: TGCAGCGCCTCAAGGGCGGGGGAGAACACCGGGGAGCTGTTTTTT.

The genes are TRBV18 and TRBJ2-7; 9 bases map to TRBD1. CDR3 length: 14 amino acids. Trimming removed 3 bases from V and 6 bases from J; junction bases left unmatched: 6. CDR1 is KGHSH and CDR2 is LQKENI in the germline V gene. CDR3 residues: CASSPGTGPAEQYF. CDR3 nucleotide sequence: TGTGCCAGCTCACCCGGGACAGGGCCCGCCGAGCAGTACTTC.

There are a few counts of this clone. The chain couples TRBV18 to TRBJ2-7, with D perhaps matching TRBD1 (6 bases). CDR1 and CDR2 (germline): KGHSH, LQKENI. Trimming cost V 5 bases and J 5 bases, with 16 bases left between them. The CDR3 has 14 residues. CDR3 sequence reads: CASSGIQGSHEQYF. As DNA, the CDR3 is TGTGCCAGCTCAGGGATACAGGGTAGCCACGAGCAGTACTTC. Variable domain in full (rest from reference TRBV18 and TRBJ2-7): NAGVMQNPRHLVRRRGQEARLRCSPMKGHSHVYWYRQLPEEGLKFMVYLQKENIIDESGMPKERFSAEFPKEGPSILRIQQVVRGDSAAYFCASSGIQGSHEQYFGPGTRLTVT.

This clone was counted between two and nine times. The chain carries TRBV4-1 and TRBJ2-2; D perhaps matches TRBD2 (5 bases). V was trimmed by 2 bases and J by 7 bases, leaving 11 bases between them. CDR1 and CDR2 (germline): MGHRA, YSYEKL. The CDR3 spans 14 residues. The CDR3 coding sequence is TGCGCCAGCAGCCAAATTCGGGGAGTCGGGGAGCTGTTTTTT. Translation: CASSQIRGVGELFF.

The chain links TRBV30 to TRBJ1-5; no clear D. This CDR3 spans 13 amino acids. V was cut by 4 bases and J by 0 bases, with 7 bases left in between. Germline V CDR1 and CDR2: GTSNPN, SVGIG (reference sequence). The CDR3 loop reads CAWNSDSNQPQHF. The DNA of the CDR3 is TGTGCCTGGAACAGTGATAGCAATCAGCCCCAGCATTTT.

The DNA for the CDR3 is TGTGCCAGCAGTGAGAGTCACCGCAATCAGCCCCAGCATTTT. It specifies CASSESHRNQPQHF. V and J are TRBV6-1 and TRBJ1-5; D uncertain. The germline gives CDR1 MNHNS, CDR2 SASEGT. The V and J ends lost 3 bases and 2 bases respectively, with 8 bases between them. The CDR3 spans 14 residues.

V gene TRBV5-1 combines with J gene TRBJ2-3; TRBD2 agrees at 13 bases. V lost 3 bases to trimming and J lost 4 bases; unmatched junction nucleotides: 2. Germline-derived CDR1 and CDR2 are SGHRS and YFSETQ. The CDR3 length is 15 residues. Here the CDR3 reads CASSSGLAGPDTQYF. The CDR3 DNA is TGCGCCAGCAGCTCGGGACTAGCGGGGCCAGATACGCAGTATTTT.